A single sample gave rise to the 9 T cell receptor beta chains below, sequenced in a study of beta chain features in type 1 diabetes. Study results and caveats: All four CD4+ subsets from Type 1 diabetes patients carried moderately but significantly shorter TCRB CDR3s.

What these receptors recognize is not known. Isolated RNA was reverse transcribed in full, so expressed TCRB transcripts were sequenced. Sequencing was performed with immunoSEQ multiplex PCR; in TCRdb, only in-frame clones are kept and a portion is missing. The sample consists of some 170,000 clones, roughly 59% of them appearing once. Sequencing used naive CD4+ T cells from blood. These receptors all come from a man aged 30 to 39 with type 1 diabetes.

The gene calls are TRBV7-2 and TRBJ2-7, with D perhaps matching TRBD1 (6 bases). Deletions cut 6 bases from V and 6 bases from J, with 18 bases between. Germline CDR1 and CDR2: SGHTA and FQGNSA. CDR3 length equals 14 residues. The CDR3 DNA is TGTGCCAGCAGGCGCGACGCAGGGGTTGGCGAGCAGTACTTC. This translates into CASRRDAGVGEQYF.

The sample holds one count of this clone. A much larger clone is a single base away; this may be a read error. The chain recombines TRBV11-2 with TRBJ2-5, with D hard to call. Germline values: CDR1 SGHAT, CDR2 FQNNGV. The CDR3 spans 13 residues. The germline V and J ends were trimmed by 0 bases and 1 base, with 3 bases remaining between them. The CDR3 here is CASSLDGQETQYF. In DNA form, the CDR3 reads TGTGCCAGCAGCTTAGACGGCCAAGAGACCCAGTACTTC.

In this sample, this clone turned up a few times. CDR3 DNA sequence: TGTGCCTGGAGTGTAAGAGGGTCCGGTGAGACCCAGTACTTC. This codes for CAWSVRGSGETQYF. The J gene is TRBJ2-5, the V gene TRBV30; weak D call: TRBD2 (5 bases). Germline V CDR1 and CDR2: GTSNPN, SVGIG (reference sequence). This CDR3 has 14 amino acids. The V end lost 0 bases, the J end lost 5 bases, and 13 bases lay between the germline ends.

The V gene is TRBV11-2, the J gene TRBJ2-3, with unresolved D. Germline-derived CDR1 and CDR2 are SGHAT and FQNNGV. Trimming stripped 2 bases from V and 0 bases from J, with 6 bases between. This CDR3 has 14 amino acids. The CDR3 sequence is CASSLSTSTDTQYF. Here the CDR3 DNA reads TGTGCCAGCAGCTTATCCACTAGCACAGATACGCAGTATTTT.

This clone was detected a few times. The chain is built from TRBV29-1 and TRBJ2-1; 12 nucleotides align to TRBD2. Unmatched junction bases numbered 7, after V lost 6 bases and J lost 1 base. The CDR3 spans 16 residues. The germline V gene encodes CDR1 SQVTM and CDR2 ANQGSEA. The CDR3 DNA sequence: TGCAGCGTCGGGGGGACTAGCGGGTCGTCCTACAATGAGCAGTTCTTC. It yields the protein CSVGGTSGSSYNEQFF.

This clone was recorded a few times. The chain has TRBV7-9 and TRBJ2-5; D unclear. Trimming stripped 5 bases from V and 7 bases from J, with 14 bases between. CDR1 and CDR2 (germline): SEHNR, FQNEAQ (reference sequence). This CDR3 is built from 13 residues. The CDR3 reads CASSRRNGGTQYF. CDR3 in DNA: TGTGCCAGCAGCCGACGAAATGGCGGGACCCAGTACTTC. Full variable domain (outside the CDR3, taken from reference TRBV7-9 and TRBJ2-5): DTGVSQNPRHKITKRGQNVTFRCDPISEHNRLYWYRQTLGQGPEFLTYFQNEAQLEKSRLLSDRFSAERPKGSFSTLEIQRTEQGDSAMYLCASSRRNGGTQYFGPGTRLLVL.

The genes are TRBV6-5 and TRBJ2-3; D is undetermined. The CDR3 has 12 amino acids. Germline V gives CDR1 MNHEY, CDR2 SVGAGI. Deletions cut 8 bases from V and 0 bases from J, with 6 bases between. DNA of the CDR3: TGTGCCAGCCGGAGTAGCACAGATACGCAGTATTTT. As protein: CASRSSTDTQYF.

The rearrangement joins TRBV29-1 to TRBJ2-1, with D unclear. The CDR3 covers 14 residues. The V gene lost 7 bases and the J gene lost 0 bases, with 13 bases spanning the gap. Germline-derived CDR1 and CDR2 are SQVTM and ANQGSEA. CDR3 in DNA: TGCAGCGCAAGCAGGAGCAACTCCTACAATGAGCAGTTCTTC. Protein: CSASRSNSYNEQFF.

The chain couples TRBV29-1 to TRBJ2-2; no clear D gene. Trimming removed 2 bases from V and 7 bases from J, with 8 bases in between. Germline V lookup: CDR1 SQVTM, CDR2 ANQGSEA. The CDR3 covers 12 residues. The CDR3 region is CSVERASGELFF. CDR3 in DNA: TGCAGCGTTGAACGGGCCAGCGGGGAGCTGTTTTTT.